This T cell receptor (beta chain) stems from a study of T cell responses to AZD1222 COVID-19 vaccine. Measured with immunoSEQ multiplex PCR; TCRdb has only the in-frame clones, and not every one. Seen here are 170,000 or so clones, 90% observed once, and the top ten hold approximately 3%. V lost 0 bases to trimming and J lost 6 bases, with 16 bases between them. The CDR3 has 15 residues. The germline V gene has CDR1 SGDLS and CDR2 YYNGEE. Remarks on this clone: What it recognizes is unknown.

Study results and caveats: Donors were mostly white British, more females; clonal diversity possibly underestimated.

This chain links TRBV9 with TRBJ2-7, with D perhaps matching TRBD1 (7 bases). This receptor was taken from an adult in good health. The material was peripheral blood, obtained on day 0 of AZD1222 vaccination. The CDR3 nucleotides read TGTGCCAGCAGCGTAGACGGGGGACAGTTCGGCGAGCAGTACTTC. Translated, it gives CASSVDGGQFGEQYF.